One and the same sample provided the 23 T cell receptor beta chains below, sequenced in a study of resident and recirculating memory T cells in vitiligo (dated by TCRdb to 2016 to 2019). Library preparation employed the immunoSEQ multiplex PCR assay. TCRdb limited this immuneACCESS table to in-frame rearrangements with V and J called. A share of clones is missing; checked studies link under half to unresolved V genes, and the rest is unexplained. The sample table lists fewer than 85,000 clones, around 90% of them with a count of one. The top ten clones comprise roughly 5.1% of the sample. Material for sequencing was blood. These receptors came from a male donor with vitiligo.

The chain links TRBV7-9 to TRBJ1-2, with no clear D. Germline V gives CDR1 SEHNR, CDR2 FQNEAQ (reference sequence). Trimming pared 5 bases from V and 3 bases from J, leaving 13 bases between. CDR3 length: 14 amino acids. The CDR3, as DNA: TGTGCCAGCAGCCTGGGAGGGAGCCACTATGGCTACACCTTC. The encoded protein is CASSLGGSHYGYTF.

The chain links TRBV7-2 to TRBJ2-3; D unresolved. Trimming stripped 5 bases from V and 1 base from J, with 7 bases between. The CDR3 sequence is 13 residues long. Germline CDR1 reads SGHTA; CDR2 reads FQGNSA. CDR3 protein: CASSLLGTDTQYF. In nucleotides, the CDR3 is TGTGCCAGCAGCCTCCTCGGCACAGATACGCAGTATTTT.

This chain uses TRBV28 with TRBJ2-7, with a weak D call TRBD1 (5 bases). The V end lost 6 bases, the J end lost 2 bases, and 14 bases lay between the germline ends. This CDR3 has 14 amino acids. Germline CDR1 and CDR2: MDHEN and SYDVKM. This CDR3 reads CASRYGAFAYEQYF. The CDR3 region has the DNA TGTGCCAGCAGATATGGGGCGTTCGCCTACGAGCAGTACTTC.

This rearrangement joins TRBV7-2 to TRBJ1-2; D unclear. Trimming cost V 1 base and J 4 bases, with 4 bases left between them. Germline V lookup: CDR1 SGHTA, CDR2 FQGNSA. The CDR3 extends over 12 amino acids. The CDR3 region has the DNA TGTGCCAGCAGCTTAGGCGGCTATGGCTACACCTTC. This gives the protein CASSLGGYGYTF.

CDR3 in amino acids: CACQREDRDEQYF. For the CDR3, the DNA is TGTGCCTGTCAGCGGGAGGACCGGGACGAGCAGTACTTC. The chain uses TRBV30 and TRBJ2-7, with 9 bases lining up with TRBD2. The V gene's germline CDR1 is GTSNPN and CDR2 SVGIG (reference sequence). Unmatched junction bases numbered 8, after V lost 6 bases and J lost 5 bases. This CDR3 is built from 13 residues.

This chain uses TRBV2 with TRBJ1-6; TRBD1 might be the D (5 bases). V lost 5 bases, J lost 9 bases, and 8 bases lay in between. CDR1 and CDR2 from the germline V gene are SNHLY and FYNNEI. The CDR3 covers 12 residues. In DNA form, the CDR3 reads TGTGCCAGCAGTTCGACAGTTTCACCCCTCCACTTT. It specifies CASSSTVSPLHF.

The chain recombines TRBV4-2 with TRBJ1-2; D uncertain. The V end was cut by 0 bases, the J end by 5 bases, with 13 bases between. The germline V gene has CDR1 LGHNA and CDR2 YNFKEQ. The CDR3 spans 15 residues. CDR3 residues: CASSQEEQARYGYTF. CDR3 in DNA: TGTGCCAGCAGCCAAGAGGAACAAGCGCGATATGGCTACACCTTC.

The V and J genes are TRBV28 and TRBJ1-3; D is perhaps TRBD1 (6 bases). CDR1 and CDR2 from the germline V gene are MDHEN and SYDVKM. The CDR3 totals 14 residues. V dropped 6 bases and J dropped 4 bases, with 13 bases sitting between them. CDR3 residues: CASRNQGSGNTIYF. The CDR3 coding sequence is TGTGCCAGCAGAAATCAGGGGTCCGGAAACACCATATATTTT.

The chain carries TRBV19 and TRBJ2-1; possibly TRBD2 for D (6 bases). Germline assignment: CDR1 LNHDA and CDR2 SQIVND (reference sequence). Between the trimmed V and J ends, which lost 10 bases and 8 bases, there was a span of 21 bases. This CDR3 is built from 14 residues. CDR3: CATIQGDSRHEQFF. CDR3 DNA sequence: TGTGCCACCATCCAAGGGGACTCGAGGCATGAGCAGTTCTTC.

V usage is TRBV18 and J usage is TRBJ2-7; 9 bases are shared with TRBD2. Trimming took 2 bases from V and 0 from J; bases not matched to a gene: 14. CDR1 and CDR2 (germline): KGHSH, LQKENI. The CDR3 length is 19 residues. The CDR3 DNA follows: TGTGCCAGCTCACCAAATAAGGGCCTAGCGGGGTCAAGCTCCTACGAGCAGTACTTC. Its translation is CASSPNKGLAGSSSYEQYF. Using reference TRBV18 and TRBJ2-7 for the parts outside the CDR3, the full variable domain is NAGVMQNPRHLVRRRGQEARLRCSPMKGHSHVYWYRQLPEEGLKFMVYLQKENIIDESGMPKERFSAEFPKEGPSILRIQQVVRGDSAAYFCASSPNKGLAGSSSYEQYFGPGTRLTVT.

This sequence joins TRBV5-4 and TRBJ2-2; weak D call: TRBD1 (6 bases). The CDR3 spans 14 residues. Germline V gene sequence: CDR1 SGHNT, CDR2 YYREEE (reference sequence). Trimming pared 5 bases from V and 6 bases from J, leaving 14 bases between. The CDR3 here is CASSIGGDAGELFF. The CDR3 DNA reads TGTGCCAGCAGTATAGGGGGTGACGCCGGGGAGCTGTTTTTT.

CDR3 region: CASSQVIGAFGETQYF. In nucleotides, the CDR3 is TGCGCCAGCAGCCAAGTGATAGGGGCGTTCGGGGAGACCCAGTACTTC. The V and J genes are TRBV4-1 and TRBJ2-5; TRBD1 is a possible D gene (5 bases). Trimming left V 1 base short and J 5 bases short, with 17 bases between. Looked up from germline, CDR1 is MGHRA and CDR2 is YSYEKL. CDR3 size: 16 residues.

The J gene is TRBJ2-7, the V gene TRBV5-4; 7 bases are a match to TRBD2. V was clipped by 3 bases and J by 3 bases; unmatched bases: 9. The germline V gene encodes CDR1 SGHNT and CDR2 YYREEE (reference sequence). The CDR3 runs to 15 residues. The DNA for the CDR3 is TGTGCCAGCAGCTCCCTTTCGGGAGGCCTCTACGAGCAGTACTTC. As protein: CASSSLSGGLYEQYF. The full variable domain, with the rest looked up from reference TRBV5-4 and TRBJ2-7, is ETGVTQSPTHLIKTRGQQVTLRCSSQSGHNTVSWYQQALGQGPQFIFQYYREEENGRGNFPPRFSGLQFPNYSSELNVNALELDDSALYLCASSSLSGGLYEQYFGPGTRLTVT.

This clone is a singleton in its sample. The rearrangement links TRBV6-1 to TRBJ2-7; 10 bases align to TRBD2. Germline CDR1 reads MNHNS; CDR2 reads SASEGT. CDR3 length: 17 residues. The J segment lost 5 bases and the V segment lost 3 bases, leaving 13 bases of the junction unmatched. The DNA of the CDR3 is TGTGCCAGCAGTGAGGGGATAGCGGGAGGTTTACCCCACGAGCAGTACTTC. Its translation: CASSEGIAGGLPHEQYF.

The V and J genes are TRBV9 and TRBJ2-7, with D possibly matching TRBD2 (6 bases). The germline V gene has CDR1 SGDLS and CDR2 YYNGEE. Trimming removed 0 bases at V and 6 bases at J, with 10 bases between. CDR3 length: 13 residues. CDR3 loop: CASSVVGDSEQYF. DNA of the CDR3: TGTGCCAGCAGCGTAGTAGGGGACTCCGAGCAGTACTTC.

V usage is TRBV6-6 and J usage is TRBJ1-2; tentatively, D is TRBD1 (5 bases). V lost 7 bases and J lost 8, with 20 bases in between. This CDR3 spans 14 amino acids. The germline CDR1 and CDR2 sequences are MNHNY and SVGAGI (reference sequence). The CDR3, as DNA: TGTGCCAGCAACGACCTCGGGGGAGATAACGGCTACACCTTC. Translating gives CASNDLGGDNGYTF.

The V gene is TRBV7-6, the J gene TRBJ2-1, with TRBD2 matching over 7 bases. Looked up from germline, CDR1 is SGHVS and CDR2 is FNYEAQ. The CDR3 has 18 residues. V was clipped by 0 bases and J by 7 bases; unmatched bases: 15. The CDR3: CASSLAGGNLVAYNEQFF. CDR3 nucleotides: TGTGCCAGCAGCTTAGCGGGAGGGAACCTAGTGGCGTATAATGAGCAGTTCTTC.

The J gene is TRBJ2-5, the V gene TRBV6-5; D might be TRBD2 (6 bases). The V gene's germline CDR1 is MNHEY and CDR2 SVGAGI. The CDR3 is made up of 13 amino acids. V was pared by 6 bases and J by 0 bases, with 8 bases between. The chain's CDR3 is CASSRDYQETQYF. Here the CDR3 DNA reads TGTGCCAGCAGCAGGGACTACCAAGAGACCCAGTACTTC.

The chain carries TRBV27 and TRBJ2-1; 9 positions agree with TRBD2. Germline values: CDR1 MNHEY, CDR2 SMNVEV (reference sequence). V shed 8 bases, J shed 6 bases, and the junction held 8 bases outside the gene matches. The CDR3 has 14 amino acids. The CDR3, as DNA: TGTGCCAGCGCTGGGGCTAGCGGGGCCAATGAGCAGTTCTTC. Protein product: CASAGASGANEQFF.

This chain links TRBV5-8 with TRBJ2-5; 9 nucleotides match TRBD1. V gave up 4 bases and J gave up 4 bases; unmatched junction bases: 11. CDR1 and CDR2 from the germline V gene are SGHTS and YDEGEE. This CDR3 spans 16 amino acids. CDR3 coding DNA: TGTGCCAGCAGCCCCGGAGACAGGGGGGAGGGAGAGACCCAGTACTTC. Encoded protein: CASSPGDRGEGETQYF.

The chain employs TRBV7-2 and TRBJ2-3; 11 bases are shared with TRBD2. The V gene's germline CDR1 is SGHTA and CDR2 FQGNSA. V trimming: 5 bases; J trimming: 5 bases; junction bases outside the gene matches: 3. The CDR3 totals 14 residues. The CDR3, as DNA: TGTGCCAGCAGCCCCGGGACTAGCGGAGATACGCAGTATTTT. This codes for CASSPGTSGDTQYF.

This clone was detected a few times. The chain is built from TRBV10-1 and TRBJ2-2; D is perhaps TRBD1 (5 bases). Germline CDR1 WNHNN, CDR2 SYGVQD (reference sequence). The CDR3 consists of 14 residues. Trimming took off 6 bases at V and 2 bases at J, with 10 bases between the two ends. CDR3 sequence: CASRLGPNTGELFF. The CDR3 DNA sequence: TGCGCCAGCAGGTTGGGGCCAAACACCGGGGAGCTGTTTTTT.

Concerning this clone itself: Mismatch with germline at one junction end may stem from a read error. The rearrangement joins TRBV5-6 to TRBJ2-7; 9 positions match TRBD1. Germline-derived CDR1 and CDR2 are SGHDT and YYEEEE. There are 14 residues in the CDR3. The CDR3 DNA reads TGTGCCAGCAGCTTTACAGGGGGCTCCCACGAGCAGTACTTC. Translated: CASSFTGGSHEQYF.